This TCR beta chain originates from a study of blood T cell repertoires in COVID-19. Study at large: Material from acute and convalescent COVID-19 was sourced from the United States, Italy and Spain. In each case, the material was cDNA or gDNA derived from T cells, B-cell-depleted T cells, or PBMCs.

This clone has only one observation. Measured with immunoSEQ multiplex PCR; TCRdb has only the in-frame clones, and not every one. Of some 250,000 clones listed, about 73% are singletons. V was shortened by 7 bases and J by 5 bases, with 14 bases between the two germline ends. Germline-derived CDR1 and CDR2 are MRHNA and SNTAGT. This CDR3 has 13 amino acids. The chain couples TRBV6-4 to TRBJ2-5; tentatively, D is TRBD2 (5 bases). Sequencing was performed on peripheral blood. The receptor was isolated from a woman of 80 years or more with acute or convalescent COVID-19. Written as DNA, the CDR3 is TGTGCCAGCAAACTAGTAACTTGGGAGACCCAGTACTTC. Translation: CASKLVTWETQYF.